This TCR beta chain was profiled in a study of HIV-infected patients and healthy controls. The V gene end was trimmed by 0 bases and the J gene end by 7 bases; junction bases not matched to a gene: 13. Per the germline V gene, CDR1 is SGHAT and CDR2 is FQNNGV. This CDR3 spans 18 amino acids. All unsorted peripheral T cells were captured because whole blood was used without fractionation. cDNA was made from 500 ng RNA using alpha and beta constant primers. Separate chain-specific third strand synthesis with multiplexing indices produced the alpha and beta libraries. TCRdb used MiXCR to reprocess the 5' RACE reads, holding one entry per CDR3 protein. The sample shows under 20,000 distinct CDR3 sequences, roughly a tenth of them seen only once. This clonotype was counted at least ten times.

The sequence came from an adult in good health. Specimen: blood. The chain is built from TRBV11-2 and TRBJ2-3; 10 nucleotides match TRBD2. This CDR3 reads CASSLDLASGRVGNTQYF. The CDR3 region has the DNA TGTGCCAGCAGCTTAGATCTGGCTAGCGGGAGAGTAGGAAATACGCAGTATTTT.